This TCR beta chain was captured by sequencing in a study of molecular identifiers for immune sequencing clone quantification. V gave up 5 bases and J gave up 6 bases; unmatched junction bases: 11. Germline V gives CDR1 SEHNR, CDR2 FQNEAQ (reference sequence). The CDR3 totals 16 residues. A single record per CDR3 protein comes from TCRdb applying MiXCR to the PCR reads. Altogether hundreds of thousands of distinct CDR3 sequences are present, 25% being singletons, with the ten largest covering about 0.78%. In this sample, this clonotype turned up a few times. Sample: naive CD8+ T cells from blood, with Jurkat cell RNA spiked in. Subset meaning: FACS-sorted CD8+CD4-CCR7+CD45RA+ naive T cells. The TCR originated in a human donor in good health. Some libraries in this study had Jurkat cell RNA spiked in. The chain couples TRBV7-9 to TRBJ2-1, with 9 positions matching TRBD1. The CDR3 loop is CASSPSGTGFLNEQFF. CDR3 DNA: TGTGCCAGCAGCCCATCCGGGACAGGGTTTCTCAATGAGCAGTTCTTC.